The 16 T cell receptor beta chains below come from one sample, sequenced in a study of cytomegalovirus exposure and HLA in healthy donors. Primers for the PCR totalled 60 Vbeta and 13 Jbeta. Produced via immunoSEQ multiplex PCR; TCRdb's table is partial and in-frame only. In the table there are about 190,000 clones, about 81% of which are singletons. Sequenced material: PBMCs. The source is a woman aged 18-29 years in good health and CMV-seronegative.

The chain recombines TRBV20-1 with TRBJ1-1, with D unclear. The CDR3 sequence is 11 residues long. Germline CDR1 and CDR2: DFQATT and SNEGSKA (reference sequence). V lost 5 bases and J lost 10, with 14 bases in between. This chain's CDR3 is CSAPSLVGAFF. CDR3 nucleotide sequence: TGCAGTGCTCCCTCACTGGTCGGAGCTTTCTTT.

The chain links TRBV28 to TRBJ1-2; D is unclear. CDR1 MDHEN and CDR2 SYDVKM come from the germline V gene. Deletions cut 8 bases from V and 1 base from J, with 5 bases between. This CDR3 comprises 11 residues. CDR3 protein: CASGLNYGYTF. In DNA form, the CDR3 reads TGTGCCAGCGGCCTTAACTATGGCTACACCTTC.

This clone came up once. V usage is TRBV7-2 and J usage is TRBJ2-1; D is uncertain. From germline, CDR1 is SGHTA and CDR2 FQGNSA. Trimming left V 6 bases short and J 8 bases short, with 20 bases between. This CDR3 is 15 amino acids long. CDR3: CASRFISYTRDEQFF. The DNA for the CDR3 is TGTGCCAGCAGATTTATCTCTTATACACGGGATGAGCAGTTCTTC. The full variable domain, completed using reference TRBV7-2 and TRBJ2-1, is GAGVSQSPSNKVTEKGKDVELRCDPISGHTALYWYRQSLGQGLEFLIYFQGNSAPDKSGLPSDRFSAERTGGSVSTLTIQRTQQEDSAVYLCASRFISYTRDEQFFGPGTRLTVL.

The V call is TRBV15, the J call TRBJ2-7; the D gene is possibly TRBD1 (6 bases). The CDR3 has 12 residues. Germline assignment: CDR1 LNHNV and CDR2 YYDKDF (reference sequence). V lost 6 bases and J lost 3, with 9 bases in between. The CDR3 DNA sequence: TGTGCCACCAGTATACAGGGCTACGAGCAGTACTTC. Its protein is CATSIQGYEQYF. The whole variable domain, filled in from reference TRBV15 and TRBJ2-7, reads DAMVIQNPRYQVTQFGKPVTLSCSQTLNHNVMYWYQQKSSQAPKLLFHYYDKDFNNEADTPDNFQSRRPNTSFCFLDIRSPGLGDTAMYLCATSIQGYEQYFGPGTRLTVT.

The CDR3 DNA is TGCGCCAGCAGTCGAGGACAGGGTATTTCCACCGGGGAGCTGTTTTTT. Its translation: CASSRGQGISTGELFF. This rearrangement joins TRBV5-1 to TRBJ2-2; 8 bases map to TRBD1. J gave up 4 bases and V 5 bases, and 10 bases lay outside the gene matches. The CDR3 has 16 amino acids. Per germline, CDR1 SGHRS and CDR2 YFSETQ. Full variable domain (rest looked up from reference TRBV5-1 and TRBJ2-2): KAGVTQTPRYLIKTRGQQVTLSCSPISGHRSVSWYQQTPGQGLQFLFEYFSETQRNKGNFPGRFSGRQFSNSRSEMNVSTLELGDSALYLCASSRGQGISTGELFFGEGSRLTVL.

This clone has a single count. This chain links TRBV11-1 with TRBJ2-3, with 7 bases that match TRBD2. Germline V gene lookup returns CDR1 SGHAT and CDR2 FQDESV (reference sequence). The ends lost 5 bases at V and 5 bases at J; junction bases unmatched: 16. CDR3 length: 17 residues. The chain's CDR3 is CASSHQSSGGVRDTQYF. For the CDR3, the DNA is TGTGCCAGCAGCCACCAATCATCGGGAGGAGTACGAGATACGCAGTATTTT.

The chain employs TRBV27 and TRBJ2-7; D unclear. V was pared by 5 bases and J by 0 bases, with 8 bases between. From germline, CDR1 is MNHEY and CDR2 SMNVEV (reference sequence). The CDR3 has 13 residues. CDR3 nucleotide sequence: TGTGCCAGCAGTGGGTGGAGCTCCTACGAGCAGTACTTC. This sequence encodes CASSGWSSYEQYF.

The V and J genes are TRBV10-2 and TRBJ1-1, with D uncertain. Deletions cut 4 bases from V and 3 bases from J, with 9 bases between. CDR3 length: 13 residues. Germline CDR1 WSHSY, CDR2 SAAADI. This CDR3 is CASSGRGDTEAFF. In DNA form, the CDR3 reads TGCGCCAGCAGTGGCCGGGGAGACACTGAAGCTTTCTTT.

The gene calls are TRBV7-2 and TRBJ2-1; a weak D match, TRBD2 (5 bases). In germline, CDR1 is SGHTA, CDR2 FQGNSA. V was trimmed by 5 bases and J by 5 bases, leaving 19 bases between them. The CDR3 covers 16 residues. The CDR3 nucleotides are TGTGCCAGCAGCCTACCTAGCTGGTCCGCCCACAATGAGCAGTTCTTC. Translated, it gives CASSLPSWSAHNEQFF.

The V call is TRBV2, the J call TRBJ2-5, with 11 bases lining up with TRBD2. The end of the DNA fits TRBJ2-7 better, so the J call may be wrong. The CDR3 length is 14 residues. Germline V gene sequence: CDR1 SNHLY, CDR2 FYNNEI. Here the CDR3 reads CASTLLAGASEQYF. The CDR3 DNA reads TGTGCCAGCACCTTACTAGCGGGAGCGAGCGAGCAGTACTTC.

This chain joins TRBV14 and TRBJ2-4; D gene uncertain. This CDR3 contains 15 residues. Trimming left V 3 bases short and J 6 bases short, with 15 bases between. CDR1 SGHDN and CDR2 FVKESK come from the germline V gene. In nucleotides, the CDR3 is TGTGCCAGCAGCCAGGTTGCGGCCCATGTAAACATTCAGTACTTC. Amino acids: CASSQVAAHVNIQYF.

The gene calls are TRBV28 and TRBJ2-1; 9 bases match TRBD2. Germline V lookup: CDR1 MDHEN, CDR2 SYDVKM. The CDR3 is made up of 14 amino acids. The junction had 7 bases not matched to a gene; V was cut back by 5 bases and J by 8 bases. The CDR3 loop reads CASSPLTSGHEQFF. DNA for the CDR3: TGTGCCAGCAGTCCCCTGACTAGCGGCCATGAGCAGTTCTTC.

The chain recombines TRBV29-1 with TRBJ2-3; tentative D call: TRBD1 (5 bases). This CDR3 region has 12 residues. Germline V CDR1 and CDR2: SQVTM, ANQGSEA. Trimming took 5 bases from V and 2 from J, leaving 8 bases between them. For the CDR3, the DNA is TGCAGCGTTCCAGGGATCACAGATACGCAGTATTTT. Translating gives CSVPGITDTQYF.

This clone was counted once. This CDR3 is CAWSVGGAYEQYF. DNA of the CDR3: TGTGCCTGGAGTGTGGGGGGAGCCTACGAGCAGTACTTC. The chain recombines TRBV30 with TRBJ2-5; D may be TRBD2 (6 bases). The J call may be incorrect, as the DNA end agrees better with TRBJ2-7. This CDR3 is 13 amino acids long. CDR1 is GTSNPN and CDR2 is SVGIG in the germline V gene (reference sequence).

The chain carries TRBV6-5 and TRBJ1-5; no clear D gene. V lost 8 bases to trimming and J lost 0 bases, with 14 bases between them. The CDR3 spans 15 residues. The germline CDR1 and CDR2 sequences are MNHEY and SVGAGI. CDR3 nucleotide sequence: TGTGCCAGCCAACTACTCGGGAGTAGCAATCAGCCCCAGCATTTT. It translates to CASQLLGSSNQPQHF.

The table lists this clone with a few counts. The V gene is TRBV29-1, the J gene TRBJ2-1, with TRBD2 identical over 11 bases. This CDR3 comprises 17 residues. The V and J ends lost 4 bases and 2 bases, in that order; junction bases with no gene match: 10. CDR1 is SQVTM and CDR2 is ANQGSEA in the germline V gene. The CDR3 DNA follows: TGCAGCGTTGGGGGGGCTGGGACTAGCGGCACCTACAATGAGCAGTTCTTC. Its translation is CSVGGAGTSGTYNEQFF.